A single sample is the source of the 27 T cell receptor beta chains below, sequenced in a study of blood T cell repertoires in COVID-19. Produced via immunoSEQ multiplex PCR; TCRdb's table is partial and in-frame only. The sample records 400,000 or so clones, 75% to 90% being singletons. Sequenced: PBMCs or T cells enriched from blood (not recorded which). The receptor source for this set is a man aged 30 to 39 who had recovered from COVID-19.

This clone was detected a few times. The gene calls are TRBV12-3 or TRBV12-4 and TRBJ1-3, with D perhaps TRBD1 (6 bases). Trimming removed 1 base from V and 12 bases from J, with 10 bases in between. This CDR3 is 12 amino acids long. Here the CDR3 reads CASSLGGTSIYF. The CDR3 DNA reads as TGTGCCAGCAGTTTAGGGGGGACAAGCATATATTTT.

J is TRBJ2-3 and V is TRBV11-3, with 7 positions matching TRBD2. The CDR3 spans 13 residues. V lost 5 bases, J lost 6 bases, and 5 bases stayed unmatched. Germline V gene lookup returns CDR1 SGHNT and CDR2 YENEEA. As DNA, the CDR3 is TGTGCCAGCAGCCCCAGACTAGCTGATACGCAGTATTTT. Its protein is CASSPRLADTQYF. The full variable domain, completed using reference TRBV11-3 and TRBJ2-3, is EAGVVQSPRYKIIEKKQPVAFWCNPISGHNTLYWYLQNLGQGPELLIRYENEEAVDDSQLPKDRFSAERLKGVDSTLKIQPAELGDSAVYLCASSPRLADTQYFGPGTRLTVL.

The chain couples TRBV4-2 to TRBJ1-1; the D is unclear. Germline CDR1 reads LGHNA; CDR2 reads YNFKEQ. V was shortened by 1 base and J by 1 base, with 10 bases between the two germline ends. This CDR3 contains 15 residues. The CDR3 DNA is TGTGCCAGCAGCCAAGGAGAGTGGGCGAACACTGAAGCTTTCTTT. The encoded protein is CASSQGEWANTEAFF.

This chain links TRBV7-7 with TRBJ2-2; 9 nucleotides align to TRBD1. The CDR3 has 15 amino acids. The germline gives CDR1 SSHAT, CDR2 FNYEAQ (reference sequence). The V and J ends lost 6 bases and 3 bases, in that order; junction bases with no gene match: 5. Here the CDR3 DNA reads TGTGCCAGCAGGTCGGGACAGGGAGACACCGGGGAGCTGTTTTTT. This translates into CASRSGQGDTGELFF.

The chain combines TRBV19 with TRBJ1-2; 9 positions match TRBD1. Germline V lookup: CDR1 LNHDA, CDR2 SQIVND (reference sequence). The CDR3 totals 15 residues. J gave up 3 bases and V 9 bases, and 11 bases lay outside the gene matches. The CDR3 bases are TGTGCCAGCAACTTGGGACAGGGCCAGGACTATGGCTACACCTTC. Protein product: CASNLGQGQDYGYTF.

The chain recombines TRBV7-2 with TRBJ2-1; 8 bases are a match to TRBD2. The CDR3 has 15 amino acids. V was clipped by 5 bases and J by 4 bases; unmatched bases: 7. Germline assignment: CDR1 SGHTA and CDR2 FQGNSA. The CDR3 nucleotides read TGTGCCAGCAGCCCAAGCGGGGGCTCTTACAATGAGCAGTTCTTC. Amino acids: CASSPSGGSYNEQFF.

This clone was picked up one time. This sample also contains other DNA sequences that code for the same CDR3. The genes are TRBV3-1 (or the pseudogene TRBV3-2) and TRBJ1-1; possibly TRBD1 for D (5 bases). V gave up 1 base and J gave up 4 bases, with 10 bases separating them. This CDR3 has 14 amino acids. Per germline, CDR1 LGHDT and CDR2 YNNKEL (reference sequence). As DNA, the CDR3 is TGTGCCAGCAGCCAAGCAGGGTCGAGCACTGAAGCTTTCTTT. Translation gives CASSQAGSSTEAFF.

The rearrangement links TRBV9 to TRBJ2-6; TRBD1 is a possible D gene (5 bases). V was pared by 3 bases and J by 7 bases, with 14 bases between. Germline-derived CDR1 and CDR2 are SGDLS and YYNGEE. There are 15 residues in the CDR3. CDR3: CASSDPKGLANVLTF. Written as DNA, the CDR3 is TGTGCCAGCAGCGACCCCAAGGGGCTAGCCAACGTCCTGACTTTC.

The chain has TRBV3-1 (or the pseudogene TRBV3-2) and TRBJ2-2, with D possibly being TRBD1 (5 bases). CDR1 is LGHDT and CDR2 is YNNKEL in the germline V gene (reference sequence). V lost 4 bases and J 0 bases, leaving 18 bases between the germline ends. The CDR3 totals 18 residues. Here the CDR3 reads CASSPRQGALTNTGELFF. The CDR3 DNA is TGTGCCAGCAGCCCCAGGCAAGGGGCCCTGACGAACACCGGGGAGCTGTTTTTT.

Of note for this clone: The sample holds other DNA sequences that translate to the same CDR3. This rearrangement joins TRBV18 to TRBJ1-1; D gene unclear. The germline gives CDR1 KGHSH, CDR2 LQKENI. The CDR3 extends over 14 amino acids. Trimming removed 0 bases at V and 0 bases at J, with 5 bases between. The CDR3 reads CASSPPSMNTEAFF. CDR3 DNA: TGTGCCAGCTCACCACCCAGTATGAACACTGAAGCTTTCTTT.

The V call is TRBV7-9, the J call TRBJ2-7; D not resolved. The germline V gene encodes CDR1 SEHNR and CDR2 FQNEAQ (reference sequence). Trimming took off 1 base at V and 3 bases at J, with 7 bases between the two ends. CDR3 length equals 13 residues. The CDR3 sequence: CASSLDPDYEQYF. CDR3 in DNA: TGTGCCAGCAGCTTAGATCCAGACTACGAGCAGTACTTC.

Written as DNA, the CDR3 is TGTGCCAGCAGTTACCTGCAGGGAGAGCAGTACTTC. Its translation is CASSYLQGEQYF. This chain joins TRBV28 and TRBJ2-7, with D perhaps matching TRBD1 (5 bases). V gave up 4 bases and J gave up 7 bases, with 11 bases separating them. The germline V gene encodes CDR1 MDHEN and CDR2 SYDVKM. This CDR3 region has 12 residues.

The chain carries TRBV5-1 and TRBJ2-7, with 7 bases fitting TRBD1. The junction had 11 bases not matched to a gene; V was cut back by 4 bases and J by 4 bases. The germline CDR1 and CDR2 sequences are SGHRS and YFSETQ. The CDR3 consists of 15 residues. CDR3 sequence (DNA): TGCGCCAGCAGCCCAACCGGACAGGATTCTTACGAGCAGTACTTC. Its translation is CASSPTGQDSYEQYF.

The V call is TRBV4-1, the J call TRBJ2-5, with a weak D call TRBD2 (6 bases). Germline V CDR1 and CDR2: MGHRA, YSYEKL. This CDR3 region has 16 residues. V dropped 1 base and J dropped 1 base, with 13 bases sitting between them. CDR3 protein: CASSQANLSGQETQYF. CDR3 DNA: TGCGCCAGCAGCCAAGCGAATCTTAGCGGCCAAGAGACCCAGTACTTC.

The gene calls are TRBV6-6 and TRBJ2-7; D is perhaps TRBD2 (6 bases). Per germline, CDR1 MNHNY and CDR2 SVGAGI (reference sequence). The CDR3 loop spans 13 amino acids. V lost 5 bases and J lost 3, with 11 bases in between. CDR3 amino acids: CASSAPGSYEQYF. CDR3 bases: TGTGCCAGCAGTGCTCCCGGGAGCTACGAGCAGTACTTC.

V usage is TRBV5-1 and J usage is TRBJ2-5, with 9 bases matching TRBD1. CDR1 and CDR2 (germline): SGHRS, YFSETQ. With V trimmed by 3 bases and J by 5 bases, 11 bases remained unmatched. The CDR3 loop spans 16 amino acids. CDR3 residues: CASSWDSGQGQETQYF. For the CDR3, the DNA is TGCGCCAGCAGCTGGGATTCGGGACAGGGTCAGGAGACCCAGTACTTC. Drawing the rest from reference TRBV5-1 and TRBJ2-5, the complete variable domain is KAGVTQTPRYLIKTRGQQVTLSCSPISGHRSVSWYQQTPGQGLQFLFEYFSETQRNKGNFPGRFSGRQFSNSRSEMNVSTLELGDSALYLCASSWDSGQGQETQYFGPGTRLLVL.

This clone appeared a single time. This chain uses TRBV29-1 with TRBJ2-5; D is possibly TRBD2 (5 bases). V shed 0 bases and J shed 2 bases, with 13 bases lying between them. Germline values: CDR1 SQVTM, CDR2 ANQGSEA. The CDR3 is 15 residues long. In DNA form, the CDR3 reads TGCAGCGTTGAAGATCGGGGAAGGAGACAAGAGACCCAGTACTTC. It translates to CSVEDRGRRQETQYF. Based on the CDR3 plus reference TRBV29-1 and TRBJ2-5, the full variable domain is SAVISQKPSRDICQRGTSLTIQCQVDSQVTMMFWYRQQPGQSLTLIATANQGSEATYESGFVIDKFPISRPNLTFSTLTVSNMSPEDSSIYLCSVEDRGRRQETQYFGPGTRLLVL.

This chain connects TRBV2 to TRBJ1-1; D may be TRBD1 (6 bases). This CDR3 is 11 amino acids long. Per the germline V gene, CDR1 is SNHLY and CDR2 is FYNNEI. The V gene lost 7 bases and the J gene lost 11 bases, with 14 bases spanning the gap. CDR3 residues: CASKITGSAFF. DNA for the CDR3: TGTGCCAGCAAGATCACAGGGTCGGCTTTCTTT.

This sequence joins TRBV19 and TRBJ1-6, with unresolved D. This CDR3 comprises 14 residues. Germline CDR1 and CDR2: LNHDA and SQIVND (reference sequence). The germline V and J ends were trimmed by 1 base and 8 bases, with 9 bases remaining between them. Here the CDR3 reads CASSIAAGDSPLHF. CDR3 coding DNA: TGTGCCAGTAGTATAGCCGCGGGCGATTCACCCCTCCACTTT.

The chain uses TRBV9 and TRBJ2-1; 7 nucleotides agree with TRBD2. The CDR3 contains 16 residues. The ends lost 0 bases at V and 6 bases at J; junction bases unmatched: 9. Germline V gene lookup returns CDR1 SGDLS and CDR2 YYNGEE. In DNA, the CDR3 is TGTGCCAGCAGCGTAGGTTTGCGGGAGTGGCCCAATGAGCAGTTCTTC. It is translated as CASSVGLREWPNEQFF.

This clone was recorded once. V gene TRBV2 combines with J gene TRBJ1-5; D is ambiguous. The V gene's germline CDR1 is SNHLY and CDR2 FYNNEI. V lost 8 bases, J lost 4 bases, and 18 bases lay in between. The CDR3 is made up of 15 amino acids. The CDR3 region is CASGGGLTPNQPQHF. Written as DNA, the CDR3 is TGTGCCAGCGGAGGCGGTCTCACCCCAAATCAGCCCCAGCATTTT.

This clone was counted once. The V gene is TRBV7-8, the J gene TRBJ2-1, with 7 bases that match TRBD1. Germline lookup yields CDR1 SGHVS and CDR2 FQNEAQ. The length of the CDR3 is 16 residues. Trimming removed 4 bases from V and 4 bases from J; junction bases left unmatched: 10. The CDR3 DNA is TGTGCCAGCAGCTCTCACTGGACAGGAAAATACAATGAGCAGTTCTTC. Translated, it gives CASSSHWTGKYNEQFF. The complete variable domain, with remaining parts taken from reference TRBV7-8 and TRBJ2-1, reads GAGVSQSPRYKVAKRGQDVALRCDPISGHVSLFWYQQALGQGPEFLTYFQNEAQLDKSGLPSDRFFAERPEGSVSTLKIQRTQQEDSAVYLCASSSHWTGKYNEQFFGPGTRLTVL.

The chain has TRBV29-1 and TRBJ2-3, with TRBD2 as a possible D gene (5 bases). The germline V gene has CDR1 SQVTM and CDR2 ANQGSEA. Trimming stripped 8 bases from V and 1 base from J, with 13 bases between. There are 13 residues in the CDR3. CDR3 nucleotides: TGCAGCATGGTTTCCGGGGGCACAGATACGCAGTATTTT. This sequence encodes CSMVSGGTDTQYF.

The gene calls are TRBV9 and TRBJ2-5, with D perhaps TRBD2 (6 bases). Trimming removed 3 bases from V and 5 bases from J, with 17 bases in between. This CDR3 contains 15 residues. Germline V gene lookup returns CDR1 SGDLS and CDR2 YYNGEE. DNA for the CDR3: TGTGCCAGCAGCGAGGGAGGAGGGCGAGGTGAGACCCAGTACTTC. Translating it yields CASSEGGGRGETQYF. Drawing the rest from reference TRBV9 and TRBJ2-5, the complete variable domain is DSGVTQTPKHLITATGQRVTLRCSPRSGDLSVYWYQQSLDQGLQFLIQYYNGEERAKGNILERFSAQQFPDLHSELNLSSLELGDSALYFCASSEGGGRGETQYFGPGTRLLVL.

The chain joins TRBV28 to TRBJ1-2; 7 bases map to TRBD1. CDR1 is MDHEN, CDR2 SYDVKM, per germline. The CDR3 consists of 16 residues. The trim removed 7 bases at V and 0 bases at J, leaving 11 bases unmatched. The DNA of the CDR3 is TGTGCCAGCACCTCAGGGGGGCCCTCCTCTAACTATGGCTACACCTTC. Its protein product is CASTSGGPSSNYGYTF.

A few counts support this clone. The rearrangement joins TRBV28 to TRBJ1-2; D is uncertain. This CDR3 region has 13 residues. Per germline, CDR1 MDHEN and CDR2 SYDVKM. The ends were cut back, 2 bases at V and 7 bases at J, with 11 bases in the middle. CDR3 in amino acids: CASSLPAFGGYTF. DNA of the CDR3: TGTGCCAGCAGTTTACCAGCGTTCGGTGGCTACACCTTC.

The rearrangement uses TRBV3-1 (or the pseudogene TRBV3-2) and TRBJ2-5, with TRBD1 as a possible D gene (5 bases). This CDR3 contains 13 residues. Trimming left V 5 bases short and J 5 bases short, with 12 bases between. The germline gives CDR1 LGHDT, CDR2 YNNKEL (reference sequence). For the CDR3, the DNA is TGTGCCAGCAGCACACAGGCGGAGGAGACCCAGTACTTC. Residues: CASSTQAEETQYF.